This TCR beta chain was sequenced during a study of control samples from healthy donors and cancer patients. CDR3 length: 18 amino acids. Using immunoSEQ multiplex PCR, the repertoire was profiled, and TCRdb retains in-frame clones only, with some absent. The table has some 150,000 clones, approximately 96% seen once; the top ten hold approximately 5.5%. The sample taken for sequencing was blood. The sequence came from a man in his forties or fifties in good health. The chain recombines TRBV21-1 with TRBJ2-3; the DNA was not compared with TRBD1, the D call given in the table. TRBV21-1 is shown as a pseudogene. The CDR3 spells CASSKGKVGRGPVDTQYF. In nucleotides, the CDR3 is TGTGCCAGCAGCAAAGGAAAAGTAGGCAGGGGGCCGGTAGATACGCAGTATTTT.